This entry lists 31 T cell receptor beta chains sequenced from one sample in a study of vaccination and CD4 T cells after COVID-19. Treatment meaning: roughly nine-day PBMC culture with coronavirus spike peptide pools or control peptides (ViraFEST assay). Their cognate antigens are unknown. The Oncomine TCR Beta short-read assay sequenced DNA from cultured CD4+ T cells. TCRdb itself ran the PCR reads through MiXCR, one entry per CDR3 protein. The sample includes under 20,000 distinct CDR3 sequences, around a third of them seen just once. The specimen sequenced was cultured CD4+ T cells from blood. All receptors come from a human donor with COVID-19.

This chain connects TRBV7-2 to TRBJ1-2, with D perhaps matching TRBD1 (6 bases). Germline CDR1 is SGHTA and CDR2 is FQGNSA. The CDR3 sequence is 13 residues long. Between the trimmed V and J ends, which lost 1 base and 5 bases, there was a span of 8 bases. CDR3 in amino acids: CASSLGGQYGYTF. The CDR3 coding sequence is TGTGCCAGCAGCTTAGGGGGACAATATGGCTACACCTTC.

This sequence joins TRBV11-3 and TRBJ2-5; 13 bases agree with TRBD2. J lost 5 bases, V lost 1 base, and 4 bases had no gene match. The CDR3 sequence is 16 residues long. In germline, CDR1 is SGHNT, CDR2 YENEEA. CDR3 region: CASSLGGTSGEETQYF. CDR3 bases: TGTGCCAGCAGCTTAGGAGGGACTAGCGGGGAGGAGACCCAGTACTTC. Full variable domain (outside the CDR3, taken from reference TRBV11-3 and TRBJ2-5): EAGVVQSPRYKIIEKKQPVAFWCNPISGHNTLYWYLQNLGQGPELLIRYENEEAVDDSQLPKDRFSAERLKGVDSTLKIQPAELGDSAVYLCASSLGGTSGEETQYFGPGTRLLVL.

This chain links TRBV7-9 with TRBJ2-3; 14 bases align to TRBD2. J was trimmed by 4 bases and V by 5 bases; bases with no gene match: 5. Germline V gene sequence: CDR1 SEHNR, CDR2 FQNEAQ (reference sequence). The CDR3 runs 16 residues. The CDR3 DNA reads as TGTGCCAGCAGCCAGACTAGCGGGGGGGGAGCAGATACGCAGTATTTT. It encodes CASSQTSGGGADTQYF. Full variable domain (remainder filled in from reference TRBV7-9 and TRBJ2-3): DTGVSQNPRHKITKRGQNVTFRCDPISEHNRLYWYRQTLGQGPEFLTYFQNEAQLEKSRLLSDRFSAERPKGSFSTLEIQRTEQGDSAMYLCASSQTSGGGADTQYFGPGTRLTVL.

The sample holds a few counts of this clonotype. The rearrangement joins TRBV20-1 to TRBJ2-7; D may be TRBD1 (6 bases). CDR1 is DFQATT, CDR2 SNEGSKA, per germline (reference sequence). Trimming removed 2 bases from V and 4 bases from J, with 21 bases in between. The CDR3 has 16 amino acids. CDR3 nucleotide sequence: TGCAGTGCTAGAAAACCCCAGGACAGTCCTTCTTACGAGCAGTACTTC. As protein: CSARKPQDSPSYEQYF.

This clonotype was recorded a few times. This chain uses TRBV25-1 with TRBJ1-1, with TRBD1 matching over 7 bases. Germline V CDR1 and CDR2: MGHDK, SYGVNS. The CDR3 contains 13 residues. The trim removed 6 bases at V and 11 bases at J, leaving 12 bases unmatched. The CDR3 here is CASRDDRVARAFF. The CDR3 bases are TGTGCCAGCAGAGACGACAGGGTAGCTCGCGCTTTCTTT.

The J gene is TRBJ2-7, the V gene TRBV20-1; 8 bases match TRBD1. V trimming: 2 bases; J trimming: 1 base; junction bases outside the gene matches: 7. The CDR3 is 15 residues long. Germline assignment: CDR1 DFQATT and CDR2 SNEGSKA (reference sequence). Here the CDR3 DNA reads TGCAGTGCTAGAAGGCCAGGGGGCCTGTCCTACGAGCAGTACTTC. This codes for CSARRPGGLSYEQYF.

This rearrangement joins TRBV5-1 to TRBJ1-1; the D is unclear. CDR1 SGHRS and CDR2 YFSETQ come from the germline V gene. Trimming removed 2 bases at V and 0 bases at J, with 8 bases between. The length of the CDR3 is 14 residues. For the CDR3, the DNA is TGCGCCAGCAGCTTTCGGGCTCTGAACACTGAAGCTTTCTTT. Residues: CASSFRALNTEAFF.

The chain is built from TRBV20-1 and TRBJ2-7; D remains ambiguous. Per germline, CDR1 DFQATT and CDR2 SNEGSKA (reference sequence). The V end was cut by 4 bases, the J end by 2 bases, with 15 bases between. The CDR3 totals 14 residues. The CDR3 DNA reads as TGCAGTGCTATAACACGAACCCCACCCTACGAGCAGTACTTC. It specifies CSAITRTPPYEQYF.

The chain is built from TRBV2 and TRBJ1-4; D is possibly TRBD1 (6 bases). Trimming took off 4 bases at V and 5 bases at J, with 11 bases between the two ends. CDR1 is SNHLY and CDR2 is FYNNEI in the germline V gene. CDR3 length equals 14 residues. This CDR3 reads CASSGGGGNEKLFF. CDR3 DNA sequence: TGTGCCAGCAGTGGAGGGGGAGGGAATGAAAAACTGTTTTTT.

The table lists this clonotype with a count of one. V and J are TRBV11-2 and TRBJ1-1; 8 bases match TRBD1. V dropped 2 bases and J dropped 1; count of bases not matched to a gene: 3. CDR3 length: 15 amino acids. Germline CDR1 is SGHAT and CDR2 is FQNNGV. The CDR3 DNA is TGTGCCAGCAGCTTAAGGCAGGGGGCGAACACTGAAGCTTTCTTT. As protein: CASSLRQGANTEAFF.

V gene TRBV15 combines with J gene TRBJ1-2; perhaps TRBD1 as D (5 bases). The germline CDR1 and CDR2 sequences are LNHNV and YYDKDF (reference sequence). The CDR3 length is 13 residues. Trimming removed 1 base from V and 8 bases from J, with 11 bases in between. CDR3 region: CATSRVGANGYTF. The CDR3 DNA is TGTGCCACCAGCAGAGTCGGGGCTAACGGCTACACCTTC.

V is TRBV6-1 and J is TRBJ1-1, with D tentatively TRBD1 (5 bases). CDR1 and CDR2 (germline): MNHNS, SASEGT. The CDR3 length is 14 residues. V was pared by 7 bases and J by 8 bases, with 20 bases between. CDR3 nucleotides: TGTGCCAGCACCCCGGACGGGGGACCTGCGGAAGCTTTCTTT. Encoded protein: CASTPDGGPAEAFF.

CDR3 residues: CASSGGGVSGTDTQYF. The CDR3 DNA reads TGTGCCAGCAGTGGAGGGGGGGTCTCGGGCACAGATACGCAGTATTTT. The chain recombines TRBV6-1 with TRBJ2-3; D might be TRBD2 (7 bases). CDR1 is MNHNS and CDR2 is SASEGT in the germline V gene. Trimming shortened V by 4 bases and J by 1 base, and 15 bases separated the two germline ends. This CDR3 is built from 16 residues.

This clonotype was picked up a small number of times. The chain links TRBV7-2 to TRBJ1-1; TRBD1 is a possible D gene (6 bases). CDR1 is SGHTA, CDR2 FQGNSA, per germline. V was trimmed by 0 bases and J by 4 bases, leaving 15 bases between them. The CDR3 runs to 16 residues. The DNA for the CDR3 is TGTGCCAGCAGCTTAGCTTGGGGGGGGCTGAGCACTGAAGCTTTCTTT. It is translated as CASSLAWGGLSTEAFF.

V is TRBV19 and J is TRBJ2-7; D uncertain. The CDR3 covers 14 residues. Trimming removed 2 bases from V and 4 bases from J, with 12 bases in between. In germline, CDR1 is LNHDA, CDR2 SQIVND (reference sequence). CDR3 sequence reads: CASSIYSGSYEQYF. The DNA for the CDR3 is TGTGCCAGTAGTATATATTCCGGGTCTTACGAGCAGTACTTC.

The gene calls are TRBV11-2 and TRBJ2-3, with 12 positions matching TRBD2. The CDR3 consists of 18 residues. From germline, CDR1 is SGHAT and CDR2 FQNNGV. Trimming at V came to 2 bases and at J to 0 bases, leaving 6 bases not matched to a gene. In DNA form, the CDR3 reads TGTGCCAGCAGCTTAAAACTAGCGGGGGGCCATAGCACAGATACGCAGTATTTT. Encoded protein: CASSLKLAGGHSTDTQYF.

This clonotype has a handful of counts. The chain links TRBV20-1 to TRBJ2-1; no definite D call. Per the germline V gene, CDR1 is DFQATT and CDR2 is SNEGSKA (reference sequence). CDR3 length: 11 amino acids. V lost 6 bases, J lost 5 bases, and 8 bases lay in between. The CDR3 protein is CSAGPNNEQFF. CDR3 nucleotides: TGCAGTGCCGGCCCTAACAATGAGCAGTTCTTC.

The chain is built from TRBV11-2 and TRBJ2-5; TRBD2 is a possible D gene (6 bases). Trimming stripped 3 bases from V and 2 bases from J, with 13 bases between. CDR1 is SGHAT, CDR2 FQNNGV, per germline. The CDR3 is 15 amino acids. The chain's CDR3 is CASSLARGMQETQYF. Written as DNA, the CDR3 is TGTGCCAGCAGCTTGGCCCGGGGGATGCAAGAGACCCAGTACTTC.

This chain joins TRBV19 and TRBJ1-3, with 7 bases identical to TRBD1. The CDR3 runs 15 residues. Germline trimming cut 7 bases from V and 3 bases from J; bases unmatched to any gene: 9. CDR1 and CDR2 from the germline V gene are LNHDA and SQIVND (reference sequence). CDR3 protein: CASTNKGAGGNTIYF. The DNA for the CDR3 is TGTGCCAGTACTAACAAGGGGGCTGGTGGAAACACCATATATTTT.

The CDR3 sequence is CASRGTGGSFYEQYF. The CDR3, as DNA: TGTGCCAGCAGGGGTACAGGGGGAAGTTTTTACGAGCAGTACTTC. This sequence joins TRBV6-1 and TRBJ2-7; 8 bases agree with TRBD1. CDR1 MNHNS and CDR2 SASEGT come from the germline V gene. The CDR3 consists of 15 residues. The junction had 11 bases not matched to a gene; V was cut back by 6 bases and J by 4 bases.

Judged by abundance, this clonotype is medium-sized. The J gene is TRBJ2-5, the V gene TRBV7-9; D perhaps matches TRBD1 (6 bases). The CDR3 runs to 14 residues. V was clipped by 2 bases and J by 4 bases, with 11 bases between them. Germline V gene sequence: CDR1 SEHNR, CDR2 FQNEAQ (reference sequence). The chain's CDR3 is CASSLQTGLETQYF. CDR3 DNA sequence: TGTGCCAGCAGCTTACAGACAGGCTTAGAGACCCAGTACTTC.

The chain has TRBV28 and TRBJ2-7; possibly TRBD1 for D (5 bases). V gave up 7 bases and J gave up 7 bases, with 17 bases separating them. CDR3 size: 13 residues. CDR1 MDHEN and CDR2 SYDVKM come from the germline V gene. The CDR3 nucleotides are TGTGCCAGCAAGTCCCCTCAGGGCGTGGAGCAGTACTTC. Encoded protein: CASKSPQGVEQYF.

In its sample, this clonotype is medium-sized. The CDR3 here is CASSPRIEGNQPQHF. The CDR3 region has the DNA TGTGCCAGCAGCCCCCGTATAGAGGGCAATCAGCCCCAGCATTTT. The chain uses TRBV7-8 and TRBJ1-5; D unclear. V was clipped by 5 bases and J by 2 bases, with 13 bases between them. The length of the CDR3 is 15 residues. Germline V gene sequence: CDR1 SGHVS, CDR2 FQNEAQ.

This clonotype has just a few counts. The chain carries TRBV6-1 and TRBJ1-6; perhaps TRBD1 as D (5 bases). Trimming removed 2 bases at V and 1 base at J, with 9 bases between. The CDR3 loop spans 16 amino acids. The germline gives CDR1 MNHNS, CDR2 SASEGT. This CDR3 is CASSERRGSYNSPLHF. The DNA of the CDR3 is TGTGCCAGCAGTGAAAGGAGGGGATCCTATAATTCACCCCTCCACTTT.

This clonotype has more than one count but fewer than ten. The chain recombines TRBV7-3 with TRBJ1-1; D unresolved. V lost 5 bases, J lost 5 bases, and 15 bases lay in between. The germline CDR1 and CDR2 sequences are SGHTA and FQGTGA. The CDR3 totals 14 residues. This CDR3 reads CASSPLGRVTEAFF. The CDR3 DNA is TGTGCCAGCAGCCCCCTTGGGAGGGTTACTGAAGCTTTCTTT.

Only a few counts were recorded for this clonotype. The rearrangement links TRBV20-1 to TRBJ1-5; D may be TRBD1 (6 bases). V gave up 3 bases and J gave up 2 bases, with 11 bases separating them. The CDR3 is made up of 14 amino acids. The germline gives CDR1 DFQATT, CDR2 SNEGSKA (reference sequence). The chain's CDR3 is CSARGGAGNQPQHF. CDR3 in DNA: TGCAGTGCTAGGGGGGGGGCCGGCAATCAGCCCCAGCATTTT.

In its sample, this clonotype was seen a few times. The chain carries TRBV19 and TRBJ1-4, with 8 bases matching TRBD1. Looked up from germline, CDR1 is LNHDA and CDR2 is SQIVND (reference sequence). V lost 7 bases to trimming and J lost 3 bases; unmatched junction nucleotides: 7. The CDR3 extends over 15 amino acids. The CDR3 DNA sequence: TGTGCCAGTAAAGGCCAGGGGGCGTCTAATGAAAAACTGTTTTTT. It specifies CASKGQGASNEKLFF.

This chain uses TRBV7-3 with TRBJ2-1; unclear D gene. V lost 3 bases and J 6 bases, leaving 18 bases between the germline ends. The V gene's germline CDR1 is SGHTA and CDR2 FQGTGA. The CDR3 is 16 amino acids. The CDR3 sequence is CASSFRAELNRNEQFF. The CDR3 DNA is TGTGCCAGCAGCTTTCGTGCGGAACTTAATCGCAATGAGCAGTTCTTC.

The chain recombines TRBV6-2 or TRBV6-3 with TRBJ2-7; maybe TRBD1 (5 bases). V was cut by 0 bases and J by 6 bases, with 18 bases left in between. CDR1 is MNHEY, CDR2 SVGEGT, per germline. This CDR3 spans 16 amino acids. The CDR3: CASSYSIRAPLGEQYF. The CDR3 DNA is TGTGCCAGCAGTTACTCGATCAGGGCTCCTCTTGGCGAGCAGTACTTC.

J is TRBJ1-1 and V is TRBV20-1, with D perhaps TRBD1 (6 bases). V lost 6 bases and J 1 base, leaving 18 bases between the germline ends. Germline V gives CDR1 DFQATT, CDR2 SNEGSKA (reference sequence). The CDR3 is 15 amino acids. Here the CDR3 reads CSAPPPRTANTEAFF. CDR3 coding DNA: TGCAGTGCCCCCCCTCCCCGGACAGCGAACACTGAAGCTTTCTTT.

The chain recombines TRBV15 with TRBJ2-7; maybe TRBD2 (5 bases). The V end was cut by 5 bases, the J end by 5 bases, with 10 bases between. The germline V gene has CDR1 LNHNV and CDR2 YYDKDF (reference sequence). There are 12 residues in the CDR3. CDR3 sequence: CATSLVSDEQYF. CDR3 nucleotide sequence: TGTGCCACCAGCTTGGTTAGCGACGAGCAGTACTTC.